This T cell receptor (beta chain) was profiled in a study of persistence of HIV-infected CD4 T cells. To note about this clone: The antigen remains unidentified. The sample has other DNA sequences that encode this CDR3 too.

An overlapping HIV-1 Gag peptide pool stimulated these cells at roughly 1 ug/peptide/mL. Responding CD4+ T cells were sorted by upregulation of both CD40 ligand and CD69. Germline values: CDR1 SGHNT, CDR2 YYREEE (reference sequence). V lost 0 bases and J lost 6, with 11 bases in between. This CDR3 has 14 residues. This was the immunoSEQ version 4 assay in survey mode. The table came from immunoSEQ multiplex PCR; TCRdb's copy has only in-frame clones and leaves some out. The sample lists 24,000 or so clones, under 80% seen once, with less than 2% in the top ten. The rearrangement joins TRBV5-4 to TRBJ2-3; tentative D call: TRBD2 (5 bases). The sequencing used CD4+ T cells sorted from PBMCs after roughly 18-hour stimulation, collected from a patient who received antiretroviral therapy. The origin of this receptor is an adult man with HIV who was CMV-seropositive. In DNA form, the CDR3 reads TGTGCCAGCAGCTTGGGCCTAGCCGGCGATACGCAGTATTTT. This gives the protein CASSLGLAGDTQYF.